The 3 T cell receptor beta chains presented below share a single source sample, sequenced in a study of cytomegalovirus exposure and HLA in healthy donors. A multiplex PCR was run with 60 Vbeta primers and 13 Jbeta primers. Sequencing was performed with immunoSEQ multiplex PCR; in TCRdb, only in-frame clones are kept and a portion is missing. The repertoire holds 100,000 or so clones, roughly 69% seen once, with about 2.8% in the top ten. The sequenced material came from PBMCs. The receptors derive from a man between 45 and 60 years old in good health and CMV-seropositive.

A single count supports this clone. J is TRBJ1-1 and V is TRBV11-3, with a possible D match to TRBD1 (5 bases). V dropped 0 bases and J dropped 3 bases, with 8 bases sitting between them. Germline lookup yields CDR1 SGHNT and CDR2 YENEEA. The CDR3 covers 14 residues. The CDR3 loop is CASSLEGGDTEAFF. The CDR3, as DNA: TGTGCCAGCAGCTTAGAAGGAGGGGACACTGAAGCTTTCTTT.

The CDR3 sequence is CASMGQGNGELFF. The CDR3 DNA reads as TGCGCCAGCATGGGACAGGGGAACGGGGAGCTGTTTTTT. The chain uses TRBV10-1 and TRBJ2-2, with 10 nucleotides matching TRBD1. The CDR3 sequence is 13 residues long. The J segment lost 7 bases and the V segment lost 7 bases, leaving 3 bases of the junction unmatched. CDR1 and CDR2 (germline): WNHNN, SYGVQD (reference sequence).

The V gene is TRBV4-1, the J gene TRBJ2-7; 8 nucleotides match TRBD2. The CDR3 totals 15 residues. Germline trimming cut 6 bases from V and 0 bases from J; bases unmatched to any gene: 7. Per germline, CDR1 MGHRA and CDR2 YSYEKL. The chain's CDR3 is CASSRTSGHSYEQYF. The CDR3 coding sequence is TGCGCCAGCAGTCGAACTAGCGGCCACTCCTACGAGCAGTACTTC.